The clone carrying this T cell receptor beta chain came up a few times. Its specificity is not known. The data are from a study of T-cell memory formation after mild COVID-19. As for the study in general: Clustering of TCRs was largely donor specific.

Study outcomes and limitations: Later expanders leaned CD4+, whereas clones that contracted between day 15 and 85 were balanced CD4/CD8. Confirmation of SARS-CoV-2 specificity was lacking for second-wave clones peaking day 37.

CDR1 and CDR2 from the germline V gene are KGHSH and LQKENI. This CDR3 spans 11 amino acids. The J segment lost 15 bases and the V segment lost 4 bases, leaving 6 bases of the junction unmatched. One entry per CDR3 protein results from TCRdb running MiXCR on the 5' RACE reads. The sample gives 250,000 or so distinct CDR3 sequences, 15% to 20% of which show up once; roughly 23% is in the top ten. This TCR was recovered from a man aged 18 to 35 who had mild COVID-19 (a few samples of this study predate the infection). Cell type and time point are not known. Sequenced material: PBMCs or a T cell subset sorted from them (not recorded which). This chain connects TRBV18 to TRBJ2-1, with 7 bases that match TRBD1. The CDR3 protein is CASSRRDRGFF. DNA of the CDR3: TGTGCCAGCTCACGCCGGGACAGAGGGTTCTTC.